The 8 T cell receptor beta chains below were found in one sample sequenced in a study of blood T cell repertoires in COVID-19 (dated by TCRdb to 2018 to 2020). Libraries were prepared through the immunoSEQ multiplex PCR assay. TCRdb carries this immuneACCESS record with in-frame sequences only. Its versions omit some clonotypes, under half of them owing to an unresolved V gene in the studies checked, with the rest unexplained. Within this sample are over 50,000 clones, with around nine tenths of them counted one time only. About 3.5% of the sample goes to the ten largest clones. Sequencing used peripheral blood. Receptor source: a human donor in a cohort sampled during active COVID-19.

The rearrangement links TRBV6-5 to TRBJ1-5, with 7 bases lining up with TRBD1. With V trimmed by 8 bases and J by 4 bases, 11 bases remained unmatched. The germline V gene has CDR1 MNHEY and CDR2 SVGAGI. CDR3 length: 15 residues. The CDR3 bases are TGTGCCAGCCGTCCCATCGACAGGGATAATCAGCCCCAGCATTTT. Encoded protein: CASRPIDRDNQPQHF.

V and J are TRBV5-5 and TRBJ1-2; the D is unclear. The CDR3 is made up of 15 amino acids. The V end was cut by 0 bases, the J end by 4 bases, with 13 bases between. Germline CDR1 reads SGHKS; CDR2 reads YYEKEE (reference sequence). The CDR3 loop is CASSLGLGLVYGYTF. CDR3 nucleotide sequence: TGTGCCAGCAGCTTGGGTCTGGGCCTCGTCTATGGCTACACCTTC.

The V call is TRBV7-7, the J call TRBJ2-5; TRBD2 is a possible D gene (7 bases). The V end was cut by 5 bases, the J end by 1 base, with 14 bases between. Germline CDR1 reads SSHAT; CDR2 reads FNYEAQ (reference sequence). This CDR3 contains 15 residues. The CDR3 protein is CASSREGGSQETQYF. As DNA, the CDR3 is TGTGCCAGCAGCCGAGAGGGGGGGAGCCAAGAGACCCAGTACTTC.

CDR3 sequence: CASSLSGGAPDTQYF. CDR3 nucleotide sequence: TGTGCCAGCAGTCTTAGCGGGGGGGCCCCAGATACGCAGTATTTT. The chain couples TRBV6-2 or TRBV6-3 to TRBJ2-3, with 11 bases lining up with TRBD2. Germline lookup yields CDR1 MNHEY and CDR2 SVGEGT. Trimming took 5 bases from V and 4 from J; bases not matched to a gene: 5. There are 15 residues in the CDR3.

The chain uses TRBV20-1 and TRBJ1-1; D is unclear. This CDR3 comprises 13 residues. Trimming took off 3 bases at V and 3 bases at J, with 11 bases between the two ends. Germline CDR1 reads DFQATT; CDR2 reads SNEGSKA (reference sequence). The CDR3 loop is CSASRGRDTEAFF. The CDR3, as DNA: TGCAGTGCTAGTCGGGGTAGGGACACTGAAGCTTTCTTT.

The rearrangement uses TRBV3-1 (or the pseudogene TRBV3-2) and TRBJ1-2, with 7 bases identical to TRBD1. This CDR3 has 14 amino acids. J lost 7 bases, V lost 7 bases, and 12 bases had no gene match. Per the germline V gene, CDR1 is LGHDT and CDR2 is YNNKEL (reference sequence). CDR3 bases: TGTGCCAGCACTCGGGACGCAGGGGGAGGTGGCTACACCTTC. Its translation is CASTRDAGGGGYTF.

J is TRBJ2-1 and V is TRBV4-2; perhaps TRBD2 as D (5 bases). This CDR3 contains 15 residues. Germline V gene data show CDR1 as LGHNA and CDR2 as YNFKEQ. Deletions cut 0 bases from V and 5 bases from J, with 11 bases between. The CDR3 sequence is CASSQDLGGHNEQFF. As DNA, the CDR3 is TGTGCCAGCAGCCAAGATCTTGGCGGGCACAATGAGCAGTTCTTC.

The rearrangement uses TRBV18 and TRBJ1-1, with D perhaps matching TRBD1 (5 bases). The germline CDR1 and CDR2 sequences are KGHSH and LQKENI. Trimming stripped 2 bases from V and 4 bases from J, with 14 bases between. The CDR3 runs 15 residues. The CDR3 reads CASSPRRGVGTEAFF. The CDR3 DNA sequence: TGTGCCAGCTCACCAAGGCGGGGGGTAGGCACTGAAGCTTTCTTT.